This TCR beta chain was captured by sequencing in a study of blood T cell repertoires in COVID-19. Study information: The study drew acute and convalescent COVID-19 samples from the United States, Italy and Spain. T cells, B-cell-depleted T cells, or PBMCs provided the cDNA or gDNA that served as material.

Germline assignment: CDR1 LNHDA and CDR2 SQIVND (reference sequence). The V and J ends lost 6 bases and 2 bases respectively, with 10 bases between them. CDR3 length equals 13 residues. Original handling: Quantification of nucleated cells was approximated via reference gene primer amplification. Sequencing used immunoSEQ multiplex PCR; TCRdb keeps in-frame clones, though not all of them. The D gene and trimming were derived from the DNA, and the V and J assignments and clone size from that table. Of fewer than 300,000 clones listed, 88% are singletons. V usage is TRBV19 and J usage is TRBJ1-2, with a weak D call TRBD1 (5 bases). This receptor was obtained from a man aged 55 to 70 who had recovered from COVID-19. The sample comprised peripheral blood. CDR3 nucleotides: TGTGCCAGTAGGTCGGACAAAAACTATGGCTACACCTTC. Encoded protein: CASRSDKNYGYTF.